A selection of T cell receptor beta chains follows, all from one sample in a study of response to subunit inactivated influenza vaccine. TCRdb passed the RT-PCR reads through MiXCR, listing each CDR3 protein once. Of 500,000 to 700,000 distinct CDR3 sequences listed, roughly 23% are singletons. This sample was also put to use in a study of T cells expressing NK-cell markers.

The sequenced sample was CD4+ T cells sorted from PBMCs, obtained 11 to 12 days after vaccination. The receptors come from a man aged 45 to 65 who received an inactivated influenza vaccine. Both conserved end residues are part of each CDR3. The size of a clone is reported for some rows only, either as once, few or many, or as a class for expanded clones.

J gene | clone size | V gene | CDR3 protein
TRBJ1-2 | many | TRBV28 | CASTIPWGDYGYTF
TRBJ1-2 | - | TRBV10-3 | CALGTASNYGYTF
TRBJ2-2 | many | TRBV5-1 | CASSPDSAATGELFF
TRBJ2-2 | - | TRBV7-6 | CASSLDRYISTGELFF
TRBJ1-4 | - | TRBV5-1 | CASTTGTGDEKLFF
TRBJ1-2 | few | TRBV6-5 | CASSYPTGENGYTF
TRBJ1-3 | few | TRBV7-9 | CASSLMSGPSGNTIYF
TRBJ1-3 | - | TRBV15 | CATSRDWQPLSGNTIYF
TRBJ2-1 | few | TRBV5-1 | CASSRNLAGNDEQFF
TRBJ2-1 | - | TRBV29-1 | CSANINEQFF
TRBJ2-2 | many | TRBV12-3/TRBV12-4 | CASTWTWGGELFF
TRBJ2-4 | - | TRBV11-2 | CASSLGQEDIQYF
TRBJ2-5 | - | TRBV11-3 | CASSLGSTTGQETQYF
TRBJ1-1 | few | TRBV12-3/TRBV12-4 | CASSFTPGVNTEAFF
TRBJ1-1 | few | TRBV20-1 | CSALGTARGTEAFF
TRBJ1-1 | few | TRBV5-5 | CASSLGTGGFTEAFF
TRBJ2-1 | few | TRBV20-1 | CSARRTGVGEQFF
TRBJ1-1 | many | TRBV12-3/TRBV12-4 | CASSPTGYTEAFF
TRBJ2-1 | - | TRBV27 | CASKIAGVRNEQFF
TRBJ1-2 | - | TRBV5-5 | CASSLVLLYGYTF
TRBJ2-5 | many | TRBV5-1 | CASSLGFNRGQETQYF
TRBJ1-5 | - | TRBV5-5 | CASSFLGANQPQHF
TRBJ2-3 | - | TRBV20-1 | CSALFPLAGGDTQYF
TRBJ1-2 | few | TRBV24-1 | CATSGGDGYTF
TRBJ1-2 | - | TRBV4-1 | CASSQVPGDYGYTF
TRBJ2-1 | few | TRBV4-2 | CASSHSLLSFGADNEQFF
TRBJ1-4 | few | TRBV4-1 | CASRKNRGPNEKLFF
TRBJ1-2 | - | TRBV12-3/TRBV12-4 | CASLGLANYGYTF
TRBJ2-3 | few | TRBV12-3/TRBV12-4 | CASSLGLAGEGDTQYF
TRBJ2-3 | few | TRBV9 | CASSAKPQGWTDTQYF
TRBJ2-2 | - | TRBV5-1 | CASSPYIRGMNTGELFF
TRBJ2-5 | - | TRBV20-1 | CSATSISGGAKTQYF
TRBJ2-7 | few | TRBV5-1 | CASRELGQEVNEQYF
TRBJ1-1 | few | TRBV20-1 | CSARRNTEAFF
TRBJ1-6 | - | TRBV6-1 | CASSPGTENNSPLHF
TRBJ2-7 | - | TRBV20-1 | CSAMDPGSYEQYF
TRBJ1-2 | few | TRBV6-5 | CASSPSKANYGYTF
TRBJ2-3 | - | TRBV12-3/TRBV12-4 | CASSVGATGARTDTQYF
TRBJ2-5 | - | TRBV11-2 | CASSLDFKETQYF